This TCR beta chain was identified during a study of T cell responses to AZD1222 COVID-19 vaccine. The germline gives CDR1 MNHEY, CDR2 SMNVEV (reference sequence). V lost 8 bases and J 5 bases, leaving 18 bases between the germline ends. The CDR3 loop spans 14 amino acids. A remark on this clone: Its antigen remains unidentified.

TCRdb keeps only in-frame clones here, not all; method: immunoSEQ multiplex PCR. This table has approximately 100,000 clones, 86% appearing once. Study-wide findings and caveats: In all cases, repertoires were sampled only after the peak T cell response. Clonal diversity may have been underestimated in mostly white British donors.

The sample here was peripheral blood, taken 28 days after the second dose of the MenACWY control vaccine. This sequence originates from an adult who received the MenACWY meningococcal vaccine as a control. The chain carries TRBV27 and TRBJ2-5; D possibly corresponds to TRBD1 (6 bases). The CDR3 region is CASSTIRGAETQYF. In nucleotides, the CDR3 is TGTGCCAGCTCCACCATCAGGGGCGCTGAGACCCAGTACTTC.